The clone carrying this T cell receptor (beta chain) was seen repeatedly, ten times or more. As yet, its antigen is unknown. Assembly of TCR beta libraries relied on iRepertoire HTBI primers together with Arm-PCR of CDR3 regions. TCRdb reanalysed the multiplex PCR reads using MiXCR and keeps one entry per CDR3 protein. The data show around 400,000 distinct CDR3 sequences, around 24% seen once. Germline values: CDR1 SGHTA, CDR2 FQGNSA. The length of the CDR3 is 13 residues. Trimming took off 3 bases at V and 2 bases at J, with 4 bases between the two ends. These data come from a study of regulatory T cells in long-lasting Graves disease. Overall study results and limits: Peripheral blood was the sole material, not thyroid tissue. Fewer public clonotypes were shared by new patients (966) than by persistent patients (around 2,900).

The time point: persistent/refractory GD, antithyroid drugs over 5 years with positive TRAb. The TCR library was prepared using RNA isolated from PBMCs. Diagnosis followed American Thyroid Association guidelines for Graves' disease. Sequenced here: peripheral blood mononuclear cells (PBMCs), sampled when the disease was refractory, from a patient treated with antithyroid drugs. The chain is built from TRBV7-2 and TRBJ2-2; D unresolved. The TCR sequence derives from a female donor with Graves disease. The CDR3 loop is CASSFLNTGELFF. In DNA, the CDR3 is TGTGCCAGCAGCTTCCTTAACACCGGGGAGCTGTTTTTT.